A single sample gave rise to the 26 T cell receptor beta chains below, sequenced in a study of OX40 agonist ivuxolimab in advanced cancers. Clones were sequenced by immunoSEQ multiplex PCR, and TCRdb holds only the in-frame ones, with some missing. The sample lists 65,000 to 90,000 clones; over 80% were seen once. Material: CD4+ or CD8+ T cells sorted from blood, obtained in a trial of the OX40 agonist ivuxolimab. Receptors originate from an adult with an advanced solid tumor such as melanoma, head and neck, liver or kidney cancer.

A few counts support this clone. This rearrangement joins TRBV6-1 to TRBJ1-3, with D perhaps matching TRBD1 (6 bases). Trimming shortened V by 5 bases and J by 3 bases, and 11 bases separated the two germline ends. The germline gives CDR1 MNHNS, CDR2 SASEGT. This CDR3 region has 14 residues. The CDR3: CASSRGGLGNTIYF. The CDR3, as DNA: TGTGCCAGCAGTCGGGGGGGGCTTGGAAACACCATATATTTT.

The chain employs TRBV28 and TRBJ1-1; 10 bases map to TRBD1. CDR1 and CDR2 from the germline V gene are MDHEN and SYDVKM. V gave up 2 bases and J gave up 3 bases; unmatched junction bases: 12. The CDR3 covers 18 residues. Here the CDR3 DNA reads TGTGCCAGCAGTTTACCGCGGGACAGGGGCTTTTATGACACTGAAGCTTTCTTT. The encoded protein is CASSLPRDRGFYDTEAFF.

This CDR3 reads CASSQDFVDGREQYF. CDR3 nucleotide sequence: TGCGCCAGCAGCCAAGATTTTGTCGATGGGAGAGAGCAGTACTTC. This chain connects TRBV4-1 to TRBJ2-7; maybe TRBD2 (5 bases). This CDR3 comprises 15 residues. Germline values: CDR1 MGHRA, CDR2 YSYEKL. With 0 bases removed from V and 7 bases from J, the gap between germline ends came to 16 bases.

The chain joins TRBV5-1 to TRBJ2-6; 10 bases align to TRBD1. Germline trimming cut 4 bases from V and 10 bases from J; bases unmatched to any gene: 2. This CDR3 is built from 13 residues. CDR1 is SGHRS, CDR2 YFSETQ, per germline. CDR3 sequence: CASSTGQGNVLTF. The CDR3 coding sequence is TGCGCCAGCAGCACGGGACAGGGGAACGTCCTGACTTTC.

The chain combines TRBV19 with TRBJ2-3; 12 positions match TRBD2. Germline CDR1 is LNHDA and CDR2 is SQIVND (reference sequence). The CDR3 spans 16 residues. J gave up 6 bases and V 7 bases, and 11 bases lay outside the gene matches. The CDR3 DNA reads TGTGCCAGTACCAATTTGCTAGCGGGAGGGTCCGATACGCAGTATTTT. Its protein is CASTNLLAGGSDTQYF.

CDR3 region: CASSLRTSDEQYF. CDR3 coding DNA: TGTGCCAGCAGCCTCCGGACTAGCGACGAGCAGTACTTC. This sequence joins TRBV5-4 and TRBJ2-7; TRBD2 aligns across 9 bases. Germline loops: CDR1 SGHNT, CDR2 YYREEE (reference sequence). The CDR3 totals 13 residues. Trimming took 4 bases from V and 5 from J; bases not matched to a gene: 4.

This clone was found once. V is TRBV18 and J is TRBJ2-7, with D possibly TRBD1 on 5 matching bases. The CDR3 runs to 14 residues. Germline V gene lookup returns CDR1 KGHSH and CDR2 LQKENI. With 1 base removed from V and 1 base from J, the gap between germline ends came to 8 bases. The CDR3 nucleotides read TGTGCCAGCTCACCACTCCAGGGTTCCTACGAGCAGTACTTC. It codes for CASSPLQGSYEQYF. The full variable domain, with the rest looked up from reference TRBV18 and TRBJ2-7, is NAGVMQNPRHLVRRRGQEARLRCSPMKGHSHVYWYRQLPEEGLKFMVYLQKENIIDESGMPKERFSAEFPKEGPSILRIQQVVRGDSAAYFCASSPLQGSYEQYFGPGTRLTVT.

This rearrangement joins TRBV5-4 to TRBJ2-1; 7 bases match TRBD2. This CDR3 is 14 amino acids long. After removal of 6 bases from V and 5 bases from J, the junction contained 8 bases not matched to a gene. Germline V gene sequence: CDR1 SGHNT, CDR2 YYREEE (reference sequence). CDR3 in DNA: TGTGCCAGCAACCTTGGGCTAGCGGACAATGAGCAGTTCTTC. It encodes CASNLGLADNEQFF.

The chain links TRBV7-9 to TRBJ1-5, with 9 bases that match TRBD1. The CDR3 covers 15 residues. The J segment lost 7 bases and the V segment lost 2 bases, leaving 6 bases of the junction unmatched. The germline gives CDR1 SEHNR, CDR2 FQNEAQ (reference sequence). This CDR3 is CASSLTGQGGQPQHF. CDR3 nucleotide sequence: TGTGCCAGCAGCTTAACGGGACAGGGCGGCCAGCCCCAGCATTTT.

This chain connects TRBV13 to TRBJ1-1; D is unresolved. Germline lookup yields CDR1 PRHDT and CDR2 FYEKMQ (reference sequence). This CDR3 has 16 residues. V was cut by 3 bases and J by 5 bases, with 19 bases left in between. CDR3 in DNA: TGTGCCAGCAGCTTGGGTGACCGGACCATGGGGACTGAAGCTTTCTTT. The encoded protein is CASSLGDRTMGTEAFF.

The chain is built from TRBV7-9 and TRBJ2-7, with TRBD1 matching 7 bases. The CDR3 sequence is 14 residues long. In germline, CDR1 is SEHNR, CDR2 FQNEAQ (reference sequence). V shed 5 bases, J shed 3 bases, and the junction held 7 bases outside the gene matches. The CDR3 reads CASSVYGQDYEQYF. The CDR3 nucleotides read TGTGCCAGCAGCGTGTACGGACAGGACTACGAGCAGTACTTC.

The chain carries TRBV27 and TRBJ2-3; D not certain. The V gene's germline CDR1 is MNHEY and CDR2 SMNVEV (reference sequence). Trimming stripped 3 bases from V and 6 bases from J, with 13 bases between. CDR3 length: 14 residues. CDR3 loop: CASSLFTTADTQYF. As DNA, the CDR3 is TGTGCCAGCAGTTTGTTTACAACGGCGGATACGCAGTATTTT.

This chain links TRBV5-6 with TRBJ2-7; 10 bases line up with TRBD2. CDR3 size: 15 residues. V lost 0 bases, J lost 5 bases, and 5 bases stayed unmatched. Germline CDR1 reads SGHDT; CDR2 reads YYEEEE. The CDR3 coding sequence is TGTGCCAGCAGCTTGGCTAGCGGGAGCATCAACGAGCAGTACTTC. It specifies CASSLASGSINEQYF.

This clone was counted only a few times. CDR3 in DNA: TGTGCCAGCAGCTCCAGACAGGGGGCTCTCTACGAGCAGTACTTC. Protein sequence: CASSSRQGALYEQYF. The chain employs TRBV11-2 and TRBJ2-7; 10 bases are a match to TRBD1. The CDR3 consists of 15 residues. CDR1 is SGHAT, CDR2 FQNNGV, per germline. The ends lost 4 bases at V and 3 bases at J; junction bases unmatched: 6.

The chain joins TRBV2 to TRBJ1-3; D gene unclear. The germline V gene has CDR1 SNHLY and CDR2 FYNNEI. The CDR3 extends over 14 amino acids. V was pared by 3 bases and J by 0 bases, with 6 bases between. The CDR3: CASSEMGSGNTIYF. Here the CDR3 DNA reads TGTGCCAGCAGTGAGATGGGCTCTGGAAACACCATATATTTT.

This rearrangement joins TRBV9 to TRBJ2-7, with D uncertain. The CDR3 spans 15 residues. The germline V and J ends were trimmed by 3 bases and 3 bases, with 16 bases remaining between them. Germline CDR1 reads SGDLS; CDR2 reads YYNGEE. In DNA form, the CDR3 reads TGTGCCAGCAGCGCCGGAGATCGGTCAGGCTACGAGCAGTACTTC. It translates to CASSAGDRSGYEQYF. Full variable domain (missing parts from reference TRBV9 and TRBJ2-7): DSGVTQTPKHLITATGQRVTLRCSPRSGDLSVYWYQQSLDQGLQFLIQYYNGEERAKGNILERFSAQQFPDLHSELNLSSLELGDSALYFCASSAGDRSGYEQYFGPGTRLTVT.

The chain joins TRBV7-8 to TRBJ2-7; TRBD2 matches at 13 bases. Trimming cost V 4 bases and J 0 bases; bases outside gene matches: 9. The length of the CDR3 is 18 residues. Per germline, CDR1 SGHVS and CDR2 FQNEAQ. CDR3 bases: TGTGCCAGCAGCTGGCTAGTGGGACTAGCGGGACTCTCCTACGAGCAGTACTTC. Its protein is CASSWLVGLAGLSYEQYF.

The V call is TRBV6-1, the J call TRBJ1-4, with a weak D call TRBD1 (5 bases). Trimming took off 5 bases at V and 7 bases at J, with 11 bases between the two ends. Germline loops: CDR1 MNHNS, CDR2 SASEGT. The CDR3 runs to 13 residues. CDR3 DNA sequence: TGTGCCAGCAGTAAACCGGGACCTGAAAAACTGTTTTTT. Residues: CASSKPGPEKLFF.

The chain links TRBV10-1 to TRBJ1-1, with D uncertain. V was clipped by 4 bases and J by 1 base, with 7 bases between them. The CDR3 loop spans 13 amino acids. Germline V gene data show CDR1 as WNHNN and CDR2 as SYGVQD (reference sequence). The CDR3 DNA follows: TGCGCCAGCAGTGTAGCACCGAACACTGAAGCTTTCTTT. This encodes CASSVAPNTEAFF.

V gene TRBV2 combines with J gene TRBJ2-1, with D tentatively TRBD2 (6 bases). This CDR3 is built from 12 residues. V shed 6 bases and J shed 4 bases, with 7 bases lying between them. CDR1 is SNHLY, CDR2 FYNNEI, per germline. CDR3 coding DNA: TGTGCCAGCAGGGGAGGATACAATGAGCAGTTCTTC. Translation: CASRGGYNEQFF.

About this clone: Within the sample, other DNA sequences also encode this same CDR3. The J gene is TRBJ2-7, the V gene TRBV27; perhaps TRBD1 as D (5 bases). Deletions cut 2 bases from V and 0 bases from J, with 5 bases between. The CDR3 runs 13 residues. CDR1 is MNHEY and CDR2 is SMNVEV in the germline V gene (reference sequence). The CDR3 reads CASSLDSSYEQYF. The CDR3 coding sequence is TGTGCCAGCAGTTTAGACAGCTCCTACGAGCAGTACTTC.

The chain joins TRBV5-6 to TRBJ1-1, with 8 bases identical to TRBD1. This CDR3 comprises 14 residues. The junction had 2 bases not matched to a gene; V was cut back by 3 bases and J by 1 base. Germline V gene sequence: CDR1 SGHDT, CDR2 YYEEEE. CDR3 loop: CASSYDRGNTEAFF. DNA of the CDR3: TGTGCCAGCAGCTACGACAGGGGGAACACTGAAGCTTTCTTT. Supplemented by reference TRBV5-6 and TRBJ1-1, the full variable domain reads DAGVTQSPTHLIKTRGQQVTLRCSPKSGHDTVSWYQQALGQGPQFIFQYYEEEERQRGNFPDRFSGHQFPNYSSELNVNALLLGDSALYLCASSYDRGNTEAFFGQGTRLTVV.

The chain has TRBV5-1 and TRBJ1-1, with a weak D call TRBD1 (6 bases). The CDR3 totals 16 residues. CDR1 is SGHRS and CDR2 is YFSETQ in the germline V gene. Trimming removed 1 base from V and 1 base from J, with 14 bases in between. The CDR3: CASSLPLDRPNTEAFF. The DNA of the CDR3 is TGCGCCAGCAGCTTGCCCCTGGACAGACCGAACACTGAAGCTTTCTTT.

The chain recombines TRBV7-6 with TRBJ1-1, with 7 bases lining up with TRBD1. CDR3 length: 14 amino acids. Losses at the gene ends were 1 base for V and 4 bases for J; bases not matched to a gene: 3. CDR1 SGHVS and CDR2 FNYEAQ come from the germline V gene. CDR3 sequence reads: CASSLDRGGTEAFF. The CDR3 DNA reads TGTGCCAGCAGCTTAGACAGGGGAGGCACTGAAGCTTTCTTT.

The gene calls are TRBV10-3 and TRBJ2-7; D gene ambiguous. This CDR3 spans 13 amino acids. The V gene's germline CDR1 is ENHRY and CDR2 SYGVKD. V was shortened by 2 bases and J by 6 bases, with 11 bases between the two germline ends. The CDR3 loop reads CAISEGSYGEQYF. Written as DNA, the CDR3 is TGTGCCATCAGTGAGGGTAGTTACGGCGAGCAGTACTTC.

The chain uses TRBV6-5 and TRBJ2-5; maybe TRBD2 (6 bases). Deletions cut 1 base from V and 5 bases from J, with 8 bases between. CDR3 length: 13 residues. Germline V lookup: CDR1 MNHEY, CDR2 SVGAGI. CDR3 amino acids: CASSYYRGETQYF. The CDR3 DNA sequence: TGTGCCAGCAGTTACTATCGGGGGGAGACCCAGTACTTC.